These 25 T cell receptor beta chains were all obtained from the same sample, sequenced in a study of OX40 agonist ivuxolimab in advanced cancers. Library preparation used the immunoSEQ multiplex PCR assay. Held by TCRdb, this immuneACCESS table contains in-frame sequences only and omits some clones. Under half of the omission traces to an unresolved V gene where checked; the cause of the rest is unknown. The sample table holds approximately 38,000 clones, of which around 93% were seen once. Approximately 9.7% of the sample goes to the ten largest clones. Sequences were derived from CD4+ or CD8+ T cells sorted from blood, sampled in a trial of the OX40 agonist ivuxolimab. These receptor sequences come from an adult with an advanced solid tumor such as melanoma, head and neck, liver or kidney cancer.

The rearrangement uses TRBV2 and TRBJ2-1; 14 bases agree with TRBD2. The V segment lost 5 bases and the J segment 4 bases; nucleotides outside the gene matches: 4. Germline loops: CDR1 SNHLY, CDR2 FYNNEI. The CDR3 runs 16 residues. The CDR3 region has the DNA TGTGCCAGCAGTCCGACTAGCGGGAGGGTATACAATGAGCAGTTCTTC. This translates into CASSPTSGRVYNEQFF.

The CDR3 region has the DNA TGTGCCAGCAGCTTAAGAGGGGGGGCTAGCAATCAGCCCCAGCATTTT. Translation: CASSLRGGASNQPQHF. This chain connects TRBV7-3 to TRBJ1-5, with D perhaps matching TRBD1 (6 bases). CDR1 and CDR2 from the germline V gene are SGHTA and FQGTGA. V was pared by 1 base and J by 0 bases, with 10 bases between. The CDR3 spans 16 residues. Full variable domain (rest looked up from reference TRBV7-3 and TRBJ1-5): GAGVSQTPSNKVTEKGKYVELRCDPISGHTALYWYRQSLGQGPEFLIYFQGTGAADDSGLPNDRFFAVRPEGSVSTLKIQRTERGDSAVYLCASSLRGGASNQPQHFGDGTRLSIL.

The CDR3 region has the DNA TGTGCCAGCAGCGTAGGGAGGAGGAATGAGCAGTTCTTC. This codes for CASSVGRRNEQFF. The chain combines TRBV9 with TRBJ2-1, with D perhaps TRBD2 (5 bases). CDR3 length: 13 amino acids. Per the germline V gene, CDR1 is SGDLS and CDR2 is YYNGEE. V was trimmed by 0 bases and J by 7 bases, leaving 8 bases between them.

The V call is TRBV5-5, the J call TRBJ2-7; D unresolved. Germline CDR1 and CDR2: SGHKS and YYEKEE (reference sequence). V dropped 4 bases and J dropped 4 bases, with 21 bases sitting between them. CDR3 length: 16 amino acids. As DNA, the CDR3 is TGTGCCAGCAGCCCTTCCTTAGGGTCCCCCCTATACGAGCAGTACGTC. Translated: CASSPSLGSPLYEQYV.

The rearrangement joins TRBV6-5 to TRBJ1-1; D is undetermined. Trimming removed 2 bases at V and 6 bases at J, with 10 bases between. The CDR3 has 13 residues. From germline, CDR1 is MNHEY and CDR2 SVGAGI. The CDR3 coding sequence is TGTGCCAGCAGTTACGCGCCGCTCTCTGAAGCTTTCTTT. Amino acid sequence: CASSYAPLSEAFF.

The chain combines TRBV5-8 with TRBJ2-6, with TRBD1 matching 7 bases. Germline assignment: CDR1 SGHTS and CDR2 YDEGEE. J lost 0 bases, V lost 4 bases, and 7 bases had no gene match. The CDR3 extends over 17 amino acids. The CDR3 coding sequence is TGTGCCAGCAGCCTCCGGACAGGTCTCTCTGGGGCCAACGTCCTGACTTTC. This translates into CASSLRTGLSGANVLTF.

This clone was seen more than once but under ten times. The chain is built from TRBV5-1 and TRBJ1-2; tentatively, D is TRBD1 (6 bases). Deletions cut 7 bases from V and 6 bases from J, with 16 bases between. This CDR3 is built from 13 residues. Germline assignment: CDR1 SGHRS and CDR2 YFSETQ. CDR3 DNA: TGCGCCAGCGGGGCCGGGGGCCGGGATGGCTACACCTTC. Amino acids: CASGAGGRDGYTF.

In DNA form, the CDR3 reads TGTGCCAGCAGTTGGGCGGGAGGGGATACGCAGTATTTT. Protein product: CASSWAGGDTQYF. The chain has TRBV6-6 and TRBJ2-3; 9 bases fit TRBD2. Germline CDR1 is MNHNY and CDR2 is SVGAGI (reference sequence). V shed 4 bases, J shed 6 bases, and the junction held 2 bases outside the gene matches. This CDR3 spans 13 amino acids.

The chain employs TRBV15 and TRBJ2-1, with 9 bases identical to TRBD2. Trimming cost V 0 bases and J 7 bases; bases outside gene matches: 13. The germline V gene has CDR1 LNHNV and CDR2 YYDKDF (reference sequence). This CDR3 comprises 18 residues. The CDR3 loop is CATSRDLSGGMGSNEQFF. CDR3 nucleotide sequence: TGTGCCACCAGCAGAGATCTCAGCGGGGGGATGGGAAGTAATGAGCAGTTCTTC.

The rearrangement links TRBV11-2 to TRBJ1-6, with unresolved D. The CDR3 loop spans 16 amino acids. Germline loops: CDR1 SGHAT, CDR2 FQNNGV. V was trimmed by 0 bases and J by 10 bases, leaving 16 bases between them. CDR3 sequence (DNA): TGTGCCAGCAGCTTAGAGGTTTGGGAGCGGGGATCACCCCTCCACTTT. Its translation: CASSLEVWERGSPLHF.

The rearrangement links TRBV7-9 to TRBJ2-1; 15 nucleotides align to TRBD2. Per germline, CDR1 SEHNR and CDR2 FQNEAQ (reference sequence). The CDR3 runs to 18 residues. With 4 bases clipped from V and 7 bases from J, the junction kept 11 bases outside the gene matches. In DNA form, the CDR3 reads TGTGCCAGCAGCTCCCCCCCCGGACTAGCGGGAGGGCCGAATGAGCAGTTCTTC. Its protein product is CASSSPPGLAGGPNEQFF.

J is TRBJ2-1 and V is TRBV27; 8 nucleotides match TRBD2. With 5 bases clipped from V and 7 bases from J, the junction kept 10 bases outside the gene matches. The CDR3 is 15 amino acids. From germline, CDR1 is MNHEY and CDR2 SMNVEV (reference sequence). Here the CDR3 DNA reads TGTGCCAGCAGTCCGGGACTAGGGGCGCGGAATGAGCAGTTCTTC. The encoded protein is CASSPGLGARNEQFF.

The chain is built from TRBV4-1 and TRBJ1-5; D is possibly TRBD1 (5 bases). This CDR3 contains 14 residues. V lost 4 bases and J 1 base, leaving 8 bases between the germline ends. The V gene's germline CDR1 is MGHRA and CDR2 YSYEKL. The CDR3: CASSPRDSNQPQHF. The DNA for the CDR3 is TGCGCCAGCAGCCCCCGGGACAGCAATCAGCCCCAGCATTTT.

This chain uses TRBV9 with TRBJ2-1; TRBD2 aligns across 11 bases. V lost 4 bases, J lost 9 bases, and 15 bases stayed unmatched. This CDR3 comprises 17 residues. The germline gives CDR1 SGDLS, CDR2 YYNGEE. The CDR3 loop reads CASSNSLAGGRRGEQFF. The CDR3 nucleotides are TGTGCCAGCAGCAATTCGCTAGCGGGAGGACGACGGGGTGAGCAGTTCTTC.

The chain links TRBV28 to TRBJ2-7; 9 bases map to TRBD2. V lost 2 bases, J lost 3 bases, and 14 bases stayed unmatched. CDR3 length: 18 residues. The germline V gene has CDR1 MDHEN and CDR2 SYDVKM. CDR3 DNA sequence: TGTGCCAGCAGTTTACCCTTCTTACGGGATAGCGGGAGCTACGAGCAGTACTTC. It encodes CASSLPFLRDSGSYEQYF.

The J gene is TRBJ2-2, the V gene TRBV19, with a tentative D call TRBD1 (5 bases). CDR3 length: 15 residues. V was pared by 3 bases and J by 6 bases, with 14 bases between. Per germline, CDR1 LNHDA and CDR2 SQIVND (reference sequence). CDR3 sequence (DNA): TGTGCCAGTAGTATTACCAGGGCATCCCCCGGGGAGCTGTTTTTT. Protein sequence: CASSITRASPGELFF.

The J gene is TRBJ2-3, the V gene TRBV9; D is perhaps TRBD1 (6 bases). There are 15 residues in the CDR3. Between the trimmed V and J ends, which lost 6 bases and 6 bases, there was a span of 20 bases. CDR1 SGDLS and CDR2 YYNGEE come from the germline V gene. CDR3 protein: CASTEGHTNWDTQYF. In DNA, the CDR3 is TGTGCCAGCACCGAGGGACATACAAACTGGGATACGCAGTATTTT.

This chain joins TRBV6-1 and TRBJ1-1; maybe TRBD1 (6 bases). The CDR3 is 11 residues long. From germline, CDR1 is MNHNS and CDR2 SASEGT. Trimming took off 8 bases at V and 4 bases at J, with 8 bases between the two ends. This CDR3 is CASPRGTEAFF. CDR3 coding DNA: TGTGCCAGCCCCAGGGGCACTGAAGCTTTCTTT.

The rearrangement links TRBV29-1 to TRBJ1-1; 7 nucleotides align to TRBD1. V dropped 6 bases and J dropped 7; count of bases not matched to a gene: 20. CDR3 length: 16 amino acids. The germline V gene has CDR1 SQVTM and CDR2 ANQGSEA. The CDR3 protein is CSVPNRDSGMEGEAFF. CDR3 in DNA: TGCAGCGTCCCAAACCGGGACAGTGGGATGGAGGGTGAAGCTTTCTTT.

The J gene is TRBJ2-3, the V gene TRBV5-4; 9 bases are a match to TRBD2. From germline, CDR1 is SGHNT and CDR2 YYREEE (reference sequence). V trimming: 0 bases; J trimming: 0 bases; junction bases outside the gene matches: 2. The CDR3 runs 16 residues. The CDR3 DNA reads TGTGCCAGCAGCTTGGGGGCGGGAGGGAGCACAGATACGCAGTATTTT. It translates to CASSLGAGGSTDTQYF.

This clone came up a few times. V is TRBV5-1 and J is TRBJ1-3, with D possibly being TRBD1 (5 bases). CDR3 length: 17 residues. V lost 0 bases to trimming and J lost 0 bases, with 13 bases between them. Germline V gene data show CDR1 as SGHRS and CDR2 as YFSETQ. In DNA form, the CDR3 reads TGCGCCAGCAGCTTGGAAGACGGACATTACTCTGGAAACACCATATATTTT. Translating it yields CASSLEDGHYSGNTIYF.

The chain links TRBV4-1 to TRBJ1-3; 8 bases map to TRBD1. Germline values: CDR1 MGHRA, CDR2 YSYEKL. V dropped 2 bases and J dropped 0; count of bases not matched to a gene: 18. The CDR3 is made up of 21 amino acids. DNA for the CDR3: TGCGCCAGCAGCCAACTCCCCGCGGGGGACAGGTATACTATCTCTGGAAACACCATATATTTT. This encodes CASSQLPAGDRYTISGNTIYF.

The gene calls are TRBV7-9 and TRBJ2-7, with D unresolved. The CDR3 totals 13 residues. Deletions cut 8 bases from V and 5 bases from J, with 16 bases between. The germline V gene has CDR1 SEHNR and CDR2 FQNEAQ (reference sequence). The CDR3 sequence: CASAASTVDEQYV. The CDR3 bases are TGTGCCAGCGCAGCATCTACGGTGGACGAGCAGTACGTC.

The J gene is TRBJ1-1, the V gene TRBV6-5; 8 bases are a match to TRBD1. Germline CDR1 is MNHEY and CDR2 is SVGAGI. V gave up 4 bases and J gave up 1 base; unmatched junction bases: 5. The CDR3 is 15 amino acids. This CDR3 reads CASSLWTGRNTEAFF. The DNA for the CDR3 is TGTGCCAGCAGTTTGTGGACAGGGAGGAACACTGAAGCTTTCTTT.

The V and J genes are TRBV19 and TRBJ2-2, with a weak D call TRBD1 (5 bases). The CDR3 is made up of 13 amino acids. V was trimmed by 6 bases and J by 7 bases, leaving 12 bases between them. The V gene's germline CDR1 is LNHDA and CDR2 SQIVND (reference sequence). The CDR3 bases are TGTGCCAGTAGCCTAGGGGCGGTCGGGGAGCTGTTTTTT. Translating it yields CASSLGAVGELFF.